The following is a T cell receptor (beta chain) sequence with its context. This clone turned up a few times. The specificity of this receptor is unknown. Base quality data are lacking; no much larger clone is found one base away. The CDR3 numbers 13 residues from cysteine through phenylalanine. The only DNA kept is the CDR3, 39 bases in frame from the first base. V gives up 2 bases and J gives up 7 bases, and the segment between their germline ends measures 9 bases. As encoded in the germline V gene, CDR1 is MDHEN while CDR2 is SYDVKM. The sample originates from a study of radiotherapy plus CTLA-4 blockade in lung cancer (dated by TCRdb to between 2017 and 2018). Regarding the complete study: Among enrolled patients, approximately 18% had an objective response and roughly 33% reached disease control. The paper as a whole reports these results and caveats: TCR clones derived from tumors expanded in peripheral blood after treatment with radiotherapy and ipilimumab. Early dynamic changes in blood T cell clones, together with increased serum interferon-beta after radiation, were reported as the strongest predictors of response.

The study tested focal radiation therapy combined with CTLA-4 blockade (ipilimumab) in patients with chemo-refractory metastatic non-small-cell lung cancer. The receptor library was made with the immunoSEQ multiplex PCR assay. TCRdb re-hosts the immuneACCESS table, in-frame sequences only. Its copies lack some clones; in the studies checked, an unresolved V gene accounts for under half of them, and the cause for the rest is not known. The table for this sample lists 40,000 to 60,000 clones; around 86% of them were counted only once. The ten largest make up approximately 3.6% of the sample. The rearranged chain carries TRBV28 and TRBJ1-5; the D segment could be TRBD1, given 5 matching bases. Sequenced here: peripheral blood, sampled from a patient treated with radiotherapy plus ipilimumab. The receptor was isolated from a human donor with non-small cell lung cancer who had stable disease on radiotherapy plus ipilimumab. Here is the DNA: TGTGCCAGCAGTTTAACAGGCTGGCAGCCCCAGCATTTT. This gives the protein CASSLTGWQPQHF.